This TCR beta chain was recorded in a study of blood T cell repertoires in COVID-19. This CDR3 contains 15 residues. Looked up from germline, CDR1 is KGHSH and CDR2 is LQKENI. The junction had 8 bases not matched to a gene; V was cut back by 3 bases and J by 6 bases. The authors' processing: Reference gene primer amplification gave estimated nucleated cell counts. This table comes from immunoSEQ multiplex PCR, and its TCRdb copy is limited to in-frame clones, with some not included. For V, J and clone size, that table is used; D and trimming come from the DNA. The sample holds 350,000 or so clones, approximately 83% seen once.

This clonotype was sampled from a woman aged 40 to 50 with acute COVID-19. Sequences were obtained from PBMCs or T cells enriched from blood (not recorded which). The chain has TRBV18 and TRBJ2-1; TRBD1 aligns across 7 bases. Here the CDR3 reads CASSPRDSWINEQFF. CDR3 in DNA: TGTGCCAGCTCACCCCGGGACAGCTGGATCAATGAGCAGTTCTTC. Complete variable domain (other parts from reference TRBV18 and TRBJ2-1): NAGVMQNPRHLVRRRGQEARLRCSPMKGHSHVYWYRQLPEEGLKFMVYLQKENIIDESGMPKERFSAEFPKEGPSILRIQQVVRGDSAAYFCASSPRDSWINEQFFGPGTRLTVL.